This T cell receptor beta chain was observed in a study of cytomegalovirus exposure and HLA in healthy donors. General study points: The authors later linked a missense DCLRE1C variant to TCR beta V- and J-gene trimming. With DRB1 most and HLA-C fewest, TCR association rates differed between HLA loci in a later analysis. Links to common viral pathogens appeared, in a later analysis, for several of the most significant clusters. Association with HLA alleles at 0.05 false discovery rate was found for 17,000 or so TCR beta sequences in a later analysis.

60 Vbeta and 13 Jbeta primers were used in PCR. Using immunoSEQ multiplex PCR, the repertoire was profiled, and TCRdb retains in-frame clones only, with some absent. This table holds about 200,000 clones, over 60% found once. In this sample, this clone turned up once. Its antigen is unidentified. The TCR originated in a man aged 35 to 55 in good health and CMV-seronegative. Sequenced material: PBMCs.

CDR3 sequence reads: CASKIALEQYF. For the CDR3, the DNA is TGTGCCAGCAAAATCGCTCTGGAGCAGTACTTC. The rearrangement uses TRBV2 and TRBJ2-5; no reliable D call. Trimming shortened V by 7 bases and J by 11 bases, and 14 bases separated the two germline ends. This CDR3 region has 11 residues. Germline V CDR1 and CDR2: SNHLY, FYNNEI. Combining the CDR3 with reference TRBV2 and TRBJ2-5 gives the whole variable domain EPEVTQTPSHQVTQMGQEVILRCVPISNHLYFYWYRQILGQKVEFLVSFYNNEISEKSEIFDDQFSVERPDGSNFTLKIRSTKLEDSAMYFCASKIALEQYFGPGTRLLVL.